Below, 23 T cell receptor beta chains from the same sample are listed, as sequenced in a study of low-dose radiotherapy and immunotherapy resistance in tumors. cDNA synthesis used a TRAV/TRBV-specific primer set for both chains. Both a constant-region primer and a V-primer adapter served to amplify TCRs across about 20 PCR cycles. MiXCR, applied by TCRdb to the reads, yields one record per CDR3 protein. The table includes 75,000 to 95,000 distinct CDR3 sequences, approximately 17% detected once. Time point in this sample: before trial treatment. The specimen comprised PBMCs, sampled before treatment. The receptors shown here come from a male donor with prostate cancer.

This clonotype showed up many times. The V gene is TRBV10-3, the J gene TRBJ1-1; unclear D gene. CDR3 size: 15 residues. Per germline, CDR1 ENHRY and CDR2 SYGVKD. The V and J ends lost 6 bases and 8 bases respectively, with 22 bases between them. The CDR3: CAISVIGLEEGEAFF. For the CDR3, the DNA is TGTGCCATCAGCGTGATCGGTCTGGAAGAGGGAGAAGCTTTCTTT.

This clonotype has a handful of counts. The CDR3 DNA follows: TGTGCCAGCAGCCCCGGGGGGCCCTACGAGCAGTACTTC. This translates into CASSPGGPYEQYF. The chain has TRBV5-6 and TRBJ2-7, with D possibly being TRBD2 (7 bases). The CDR3 covers 13 residues. Germline V lookup: CDR1 SGHDT, CDR2 YYEEEE. With 4 bases removed from V and 2 bases from J, the gap between germline ends came to 10 bases.

There are many counts of this clonotype. The V gene is TRBV9, the J gene TRBJ1-2; possibly TRBD1 for D (6 bases). CDR1 is SGDLS and CDR2 is YYNGEE in the germline V gene. The V gene lost 2 bases and the J gene lost 2 bases, with 13 bases spanning the gap. This CDR3 has 15 amino acids. DNA for the CDR3: TGTGCCAGCAGCGTCTCACACAGGGCAAACTATGGCTACACCTTC. The encoded protein is CASSVSHRANYGYTF.

This CDR3 is CASSPAGTGSGIEQFF. CDR3 bases: TGTGCCAGCAGTCCCGCCGGGACAGGGTCGGGCATTGAGCAGTTCTTC. The chain joins TRBV28 to TRBJ2-1, with 9 bases lining up with TRBD1. The CDR3 contains 16 residues. V lost 5 bases, J lost 9 bases, and 14 bases stayed unmatched. CDR1 MDHEN and CDR2 SYDVKM come from the germline V gene.

About this clonotype itself: A far larger clone is a single base away, which makes a read error likely. The V gene is TRBV6-1, the J gene TRBJ2-1; a possible D gene is TRBD2 (5 bases). Germline CDR1 reads MNHNS; CDR2 reads SASEGT. The CDR3 length is 12 residues. In nucleotides, the CDR3 is TGTGCCAGCAGTCACTCGGCGGCTAGCTGGCTCTTC. This codes for CASSHSAASWLF.

Many counts were recorded for this clonotype. The chain couples TRBV29-1 to TRBJ1-5; 8 bases are shared with TRBD1. Germline lookup yields CDR1 SQVTM and CDR2 ANQGSEA. The CDR3 runs 14 residues. V lost 6 bases, J lost 0 bases, and 4 bases stayed unmatched. CDR3 in amino acids: CSVQTGASNQPQHF. Written as DNA, the CDR3 is TGCAGCGTGCAGACAGGGGCTAGCAATCAGCCCCAGCATTTT. Full variable domain (missing parts from reference TRBV29-1 and TRBJ1-5): SAVISQKPSRDICQRGTSLTIQCQVDSQVTMMFWYRQQPGQSLTLIATANQGSEATYESGFVIDKFPISRPNLTFSTLTVSNMSPEDSSIYLCSVQTGASNQPQHFGDGTRLSIL.

The table lists this clonotype with many counts. The V and J genes are TRBV7-9 and TRBJ2-1; the D is unclear. The V end was cut by 5 bases, the J end by 13 bases, with 15 bases between. Per germline, CDR1 SEHNR and CDR2 FQNEAQ (reference sequence). The CDR3 is 12 amino acids. The CDR3 loop is CASSPGSRDQFF. For the CDR3, the DNA is TGTGCCAGCAGCCCCGGGTCGCGCGACCAGTTCTTC.

Remarks on this clonotype: No DNA is shown, since the ends of the CDR3 on it are uncertain; the CDR3 is the one TCRdb lists. The V call is TRBV20-1, the J call TRBJ1-4. CDR1 is DFQATT, CDR2 SNEGSKA, per germline (reference sequence). The CDR3 contains 17 residues when both ends are counted. CDR3 in amino acids: CSARDGGRGTNEKLFFF.

V usage is TRBV5-1 and J usage is TRBJ1-1; D is ambiguous. The ends were cut back, 2 bases at V and 0 bases at J, with 8 bases in the middle. Germline CDR1 SGHRS, CDR2 YFSETQ. The CDR3 spans 14 residues. Here the CDR3 DNA reads TGCGCCAGCAGCTTTGTCTCGGTGAACACTGAAGCTTTCTTT. Translated, it gives CASSFVSVNTEAFF.

As regards this clonotype: The junction and the germline gene differ at one end; a read error may be behind it. The chain is built from TRBV5-1 and TRBJ2-1; D call uncertain. Germline V gene data show CDR1 as SGHRS and CDR2 as YFSETQ. CDR3 length: 15 amino acids. The CDR3 sequence is CASSLDQSSYNEQFF. CDR3 bases: TGTGCCAGCAGCTTAGATCAGAGCTCCTACAATGAGCAGTTCTTC.

There are many counts of this clonotype. V and J are TRBV4-1 and TRBJ1-5; 8 nucleotides match TRBD1. The ends lost 6 bases at V and 3 bases at J; junction bases unmatched: 10. Germline loops: CDR1 MGHRA, CDR2 YSYEKL. The CDR3 is 16 residues long. In nucleotides, the CDR3 is TGCGCCAGCAGAGAGACCGGGACAGGTAACAATCAGCCCCAGCATTTT. It specifies CASRETGTGNNQPQHF.

The sample holds many counts of this clonotype. The chain recombines TRBV5-4 with TRBJ2-3, with 8 bases lining up with TRBD2. CDR3 length: 17 amino acids. Germline trimming cut 0 bases from V and 2 bases from J; bases unmatched to any gene: 8. Germline lookup yields CDR1 SGHNT and CDR2 YYREEE (reference sequence). The CDR3 DNA reads as TGTGCCAGCAGCTTGGCGCAGCCGGGGGGGCACACAGATACGCAGTATTTT. Its protein is CASSLAQPGGHTDTQYF. Full variable domain (missing parts from reference TRBV5-4 and TRBJ2-3): ETGVTQSPTHLIKTRGQQVTLRCSSQSGHNTVSWYQQALGQGPQFIFQYYREEENGRGNFPPRFSGLQFPNYSSELNVNALELDDSALYLCASSLAQPGGHTDTQYFGPGTRLTVL.

The chain combines TRBV4-1 with TRBJ2-3, with 8 bases aligning to TRBD2. There are 16 residues in the CDR3. Trimming removed 0 bases from V and 4 bases from J; junction bases left unmatched: 6. From germline, CDR1 is MGHRA and CDR2 YSYEKL. CDR3 region: CASSQDGSGASDTQYF. The CDR3 DNA reads as TGCGCCAGCAGCCAAGATGGTAGCGGGGCTTCAGATACGCAGTATTTT.

This clonotype was counted many times. The J gene is TRBJ1-5, the V gene TRBV12-5; 12 nucleotides align to TRBD1. After removal of 4 bases from V and 9 bases from J, the junction contained 7 bases not matched to a gene. This CDR3 has 15 residues. Looked up from germline, CDR1 is LGHNT and CDR2 is FRNRAP. Written as DNA, the CDR3 is TGTGCTAGTGGTTCATCCGGGACAGGGGGCTTGCCCCAGCATTTT. Protein product: CASGSSGTGGLPQHF.

This clonotype has at least ten counts. The chain combines TRBV18 with TRBJ1-4; D is unresolved. The CDR3 extends over 12 amino acids. Germline assignment: CDR1 KGHSH and CDR2 LQKENI. V was cut by 6 bases and J by 6 bases, with 8 bases left in between. CDR3 coding DNA: TGTGCCAGCTCCGGCCCCCATGAAAAACTGTTTTTT. Translating gives CASSGPHEKLFF.

This clonotype has ten or more counts. V gene TRBV7-6 combines with J gene TRBJ2-7; 8 bases line up with TRBD1. The CDR3 length is 15 residues. The junction had 10 bases not matched to a gene; V was cut back by 5 bases and J by 4 bases. Germline V gene lookup returns CDR1 SGHVS and CDR2 FNYEAQ. The CDR3 DNA reads TGTGCCAGCAGCCATGGACAGGGAGGAAAATACGAGCAGTACTTC. Translating it yields CASSHGQGGKYEQYF.

The table lists this clonotype with many counts. V gene TRBV20-1 combines with J gene TRBJ2-3, with D unresolved. The V and J ends lost 2 bases and 2 bases respectively, with 8 bases between them. CDR1 DFQATT and CDR2 SNEGSKA come from the germline V gene (reference sequence). The CDR3 length is 13 residues. In DNA form, the CDR3 reads TGCAGTGCTAGAAATACAGTCACAGATACGCAGTATTTT. Protein sequence: CSARNTVTDTQYF.

This clonotype was found many times. The chain is built from TRBV20-1 and TRBJ1-1, with D hard to call. The CDR3 totals 11 residues. Per germline, CDR1 DFQATT and CDR2 SNEGSKA (reference sequence). The V gene lost 6 bases and the J gene lost 5 bases, with 10 bases spanning the gap. CDR3 residues: CSAPVGTEAFF. For the CDR3, the DNA is TGCAGTGCCCCGGTTGGTACTGAAGCTTTCTTT.

The sample holds many counts of this clonotype. V is TRBV5-1 and J is TRBJ2-1; D is perhaps TRBD2 (7 bases). Trimming stripped 0 bases from V and 8 bases from J, with 18 bases between. Germline V gene lookup returns CDR1 SGHRS and CDR2 YFSETQ. This CDR3 is built from 16 residues. The CDR3 is CASSLAELGGLDEQFF. The CDR3, as DNA: TGCGCCAGCAGCTTGGCCGAGTTGGGGGGGCTCGATGAGCAGTTCTTC.

In this sample, this clonotype turned up many times. The chain joins TRBV11-2 to TRBJ2-4; 16 nucleotides agree with TRBD2. Unmatched junction bases numbered 11, after V lost 5 bases and J lost 7 bases. Germline V gene lookup returns CDR1 SGHAT and CDR2 FQNNGV. The CDR3 is made up of 18 amino acids. The CDR3: CASSTSTGTSGRGNIQYF. The DNA for the CDR3 is TGTGCCAGCAGCACCTCGACCGGGACTAGCGGGAGGGGGAACATTCAGTACTTC.

The V call is TRBV30, the J call TRBJ1-4, with D uncertain. V was cut by 5 bases and J by 4 bases, with 17 bases left in between. The CDR3 spans 15 residues. Germline V gives CDR1 GTSNPN, CDR2 SVGIG (reference sequence). CDR3 bases: TGTGCCTGGGGCCCGAGGACGGGCCATAATGAAAAACTGTTTTTT. Translated, it gives CAWGPRTGHNEKLFF.

The chain links TRBV11-2 to TRBJ2-4; no definite D call. The CDR3 contains 18 residues. CDR1 and CDR2 (germline): SGHAT, FQNNGV. V lost 5 bases to trimming and J lost 1 base, with 21 bases between them. Written as DNA, the CDR3 is TGTGCCAGCAGCCTCCGGCGCCCCAGACCCCCTGCCAAAAACATTCAGTACTTC. Encoded protein: CASSLRRPRPPAKNIQYF.

Details on this clonotype: With only one base between it and a far larger clone, this is likely a read error. V gene TRBV5-8 combines with J gene TRBJ1-2; D is unresolved. Trimming stripped 0 bases from V and 9 bases from J, with 12 bases between. The V gene's germline CDR1 is SGHTS and CDR2 YDEGEE. CDR3 length: 13 residues. The CDR3 DNA sequence: TGTGCCAGCAGCTTGGAAGGGAGTGGGAGCTACACCTTC. Protein product: CASSLEGSGSYTF.